This T cell receptor beta chain was observed in a study of T-cell reconstitution after alpha-beta-depleted transplantation in children. Unique molecular identifiers were used to barcode this TCRbeta library. Via MiXCR, TCRdb re-called the PCR reads, giving one row per CDR3 protein. This table has 120,000 to 150,000 distinct CDR3 sequences, 8.8% appearing once. Overall study results and limits: Reportedly, only several hundred clones from non-depleted graft cells drove alpha-beta T-cell counts at about two months.

Trimming pared 6 bases from V and 3 bases from J, leaving 11 bases between. The CDR3 sequence is 13 residues long. This clonotype is termed medium-sized. The antigen is not known. The specimen was PBMCs, mostly from graft donor cells, collected 180 days after TCRalphabeta/CD19-depleted stem cell transplant. This receptor was identified in a female patient aged 2-15 years who had a stem cell transplant for congenital amegakaryocytic thrombocytopenia, so the T cells may come from the graft donor. The rearrangement uses TRBV12-3 or TRBV12-4 and TRBJ2-5, with D perhaps matching TRBD1 (6 bases). This chain's CDR3 is CASSPGQKETQYF. DNA for the CDR3: TGTGCCAGCAGCCCCGGACAGAAAGAGACCCAGTACTTC.